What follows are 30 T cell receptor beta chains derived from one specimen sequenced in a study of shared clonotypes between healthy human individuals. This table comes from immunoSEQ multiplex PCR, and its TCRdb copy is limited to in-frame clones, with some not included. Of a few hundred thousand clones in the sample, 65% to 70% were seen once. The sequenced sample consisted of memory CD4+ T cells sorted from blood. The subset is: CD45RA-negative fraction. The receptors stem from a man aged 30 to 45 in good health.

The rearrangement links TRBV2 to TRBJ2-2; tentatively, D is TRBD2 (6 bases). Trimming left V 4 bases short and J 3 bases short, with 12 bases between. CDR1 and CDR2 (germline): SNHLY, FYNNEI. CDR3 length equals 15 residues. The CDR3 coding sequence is TGTGCCAGCAGTGGGGACGGAGGGGACACCGGGGAGCTGTTTTTT. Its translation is CASSGDGGDTGELFF.

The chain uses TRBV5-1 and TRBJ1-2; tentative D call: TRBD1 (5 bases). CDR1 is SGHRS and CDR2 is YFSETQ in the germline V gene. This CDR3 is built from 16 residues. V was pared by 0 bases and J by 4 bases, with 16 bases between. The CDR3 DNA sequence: TGCGCCAGCAGCTTGGATGCAGGGAGTTCTGTCTATGGCTACACCTTC. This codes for CASSLDAGSSVYGYTF. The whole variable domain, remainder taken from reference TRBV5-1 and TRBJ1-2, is KAGVTQTPRYLIKTRGQQVTLSCSPISGHRSVSWYQQTPGQGLQFLFEYFSETQRNKGNFPGRFSGRQFSNSRSEMNVSTLELGDSALYLCASSLDAGSSVYGYTFGSGTRLTVV.

In nucleotides, the CDR3 is TGTGCCAGCAGCCCCCTATCTGCCAGGGAGACCCAGTACTTC. Translation gives CASSPLSARETQYF. The V and J genes are TRBV6-6 and TRBJ2-5; D not resolved. V lost 6 bases to trimming and J lost 5 bases, with 16 bases between them. CDR1 is MNHNY, CDR2 SVGAGI, per germline (reference sequence). The CDR3 is 14 amino acids.

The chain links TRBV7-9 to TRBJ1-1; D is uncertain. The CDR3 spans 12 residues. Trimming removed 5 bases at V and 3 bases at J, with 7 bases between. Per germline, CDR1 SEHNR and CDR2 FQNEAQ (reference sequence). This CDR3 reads CASSQADTEAFF. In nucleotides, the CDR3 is TGTGCCAGCAGCCAGGCGGACACTGAAGCTTTCTTT. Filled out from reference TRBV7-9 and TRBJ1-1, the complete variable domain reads DTGVSQNPRHKITKRGQNVTFRCDPISEHNRLYWYRQTLGQGPEFLTYFQNEAQLEKSRLLSDRFSAERPKGSFSTLEIQRTEQGDSAMYLCASSQADTEAFFGQGTRLTVV.

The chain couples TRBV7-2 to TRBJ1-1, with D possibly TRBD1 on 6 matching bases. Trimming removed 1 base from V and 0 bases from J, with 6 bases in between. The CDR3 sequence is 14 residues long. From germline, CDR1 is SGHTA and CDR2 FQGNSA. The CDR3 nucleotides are TGTGCCAGCAGCTTAGGACAGGTGAACACTGAAGCTTTCTTT. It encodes CASSLGQVNTEAFF.

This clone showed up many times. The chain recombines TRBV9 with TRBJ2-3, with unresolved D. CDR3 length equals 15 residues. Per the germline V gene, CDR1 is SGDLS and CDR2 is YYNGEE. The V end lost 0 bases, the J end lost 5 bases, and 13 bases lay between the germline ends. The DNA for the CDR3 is TGTGCCAGCAGCGTAGAGTGGAGAAGTCTAGATACGCAGTATTTT. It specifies CASSVEWRSLDTQYF.

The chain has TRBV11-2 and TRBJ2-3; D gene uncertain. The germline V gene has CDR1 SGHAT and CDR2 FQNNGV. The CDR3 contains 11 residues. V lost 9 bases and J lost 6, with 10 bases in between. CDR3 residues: CASGQADTQYF. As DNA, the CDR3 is TGTGCCAGTGGCCAGGCCGATACGCAGTATTTT.

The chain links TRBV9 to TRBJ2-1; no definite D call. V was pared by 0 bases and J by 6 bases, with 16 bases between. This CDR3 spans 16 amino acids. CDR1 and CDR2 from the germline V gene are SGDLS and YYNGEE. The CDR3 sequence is CASSVDAGLLANEQFF. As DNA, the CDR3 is TGTGCCAGCAGCGTAGACGCAGGCCTTTTAGCCAATGAGCAGTTCTTC.

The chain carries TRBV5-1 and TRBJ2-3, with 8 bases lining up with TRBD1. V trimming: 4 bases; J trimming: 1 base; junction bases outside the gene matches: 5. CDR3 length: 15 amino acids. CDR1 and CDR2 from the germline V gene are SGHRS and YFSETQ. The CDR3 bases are TGCGCCAGCAGCGCCCAGGGACAGGGCACAGATACGCAGTATTTT. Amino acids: CASSAQGQGTDTQYF.

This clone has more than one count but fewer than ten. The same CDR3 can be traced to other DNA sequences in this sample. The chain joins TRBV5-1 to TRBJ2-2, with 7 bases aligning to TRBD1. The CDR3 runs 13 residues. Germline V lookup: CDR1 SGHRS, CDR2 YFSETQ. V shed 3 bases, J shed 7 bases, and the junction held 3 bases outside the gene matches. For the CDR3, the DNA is TGCGCCAGCAGCTCCCAGGGGGTCGGGGAGCTGTTTTTT. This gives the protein CASSSQGVGELFF.

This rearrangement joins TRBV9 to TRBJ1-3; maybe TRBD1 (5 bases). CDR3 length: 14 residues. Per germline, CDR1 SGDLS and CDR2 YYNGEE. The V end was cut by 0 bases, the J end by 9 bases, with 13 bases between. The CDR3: CASSVGGEGGTIYF. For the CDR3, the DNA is TGTGCCAGCAGCGTAGGGGGCGAGGGAGGCACCATATATTTT.

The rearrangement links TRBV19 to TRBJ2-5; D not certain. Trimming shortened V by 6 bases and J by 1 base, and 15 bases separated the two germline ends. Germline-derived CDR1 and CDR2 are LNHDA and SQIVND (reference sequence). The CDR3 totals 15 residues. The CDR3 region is CASRTGQRAQETQYF. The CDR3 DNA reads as TGTGCCAGTAGGACCGGGCAGAGAGCCCAAGAGACCCAGTACTTC.

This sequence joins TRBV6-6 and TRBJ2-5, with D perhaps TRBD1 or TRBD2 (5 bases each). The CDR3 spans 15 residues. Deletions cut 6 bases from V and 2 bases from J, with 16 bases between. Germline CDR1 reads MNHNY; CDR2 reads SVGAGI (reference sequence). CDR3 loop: CASSPPGRMQETQYF. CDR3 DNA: TGTGCCAGCAGCCCACCGGGACGGATGCAAGAGACCCAGTACTTC.

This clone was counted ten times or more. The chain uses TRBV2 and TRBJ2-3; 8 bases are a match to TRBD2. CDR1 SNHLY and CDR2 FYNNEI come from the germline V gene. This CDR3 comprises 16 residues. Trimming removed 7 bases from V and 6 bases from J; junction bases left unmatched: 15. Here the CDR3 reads CASTGRLARVGDTQYF. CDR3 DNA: TGTGCCAGCACCGGCCGACTAGCGCGCGTAGGGGATACGCAGTATTTT.

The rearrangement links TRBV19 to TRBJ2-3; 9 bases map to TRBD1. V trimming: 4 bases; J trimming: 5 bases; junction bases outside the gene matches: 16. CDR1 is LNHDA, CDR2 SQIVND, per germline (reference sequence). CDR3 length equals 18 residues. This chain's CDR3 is CASSRGNLRQGDEDTQYF. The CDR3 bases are TGTGCCAGTAGTAGGGGAAATTTGAGACAGGGGGATGAAGATACGCAGTATTTT.

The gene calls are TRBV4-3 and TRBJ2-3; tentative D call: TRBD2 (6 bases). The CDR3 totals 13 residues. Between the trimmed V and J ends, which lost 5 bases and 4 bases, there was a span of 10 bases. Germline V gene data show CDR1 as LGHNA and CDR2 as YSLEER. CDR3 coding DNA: TGCGCCAGCAGCGTCCGGAGGGCAGATACGCAGTATTTT. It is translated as CASSVRRADTQYF.

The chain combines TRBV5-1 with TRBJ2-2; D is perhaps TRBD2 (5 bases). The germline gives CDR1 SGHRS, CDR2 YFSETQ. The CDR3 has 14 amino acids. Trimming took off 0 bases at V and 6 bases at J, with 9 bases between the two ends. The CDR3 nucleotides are TGCGCCAGCAGCTTGGGACTACTCTCCGGGGAGCTGTTTTTT. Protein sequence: CASSLGLLSGELFF.

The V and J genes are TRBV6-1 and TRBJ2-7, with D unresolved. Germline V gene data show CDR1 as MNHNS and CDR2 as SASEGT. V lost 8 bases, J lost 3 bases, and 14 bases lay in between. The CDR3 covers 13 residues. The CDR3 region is CASLSTYLYEQYF. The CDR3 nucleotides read TGTGCCAGCCTATCGACTTACCTCTACGAGCAGTACTTC.

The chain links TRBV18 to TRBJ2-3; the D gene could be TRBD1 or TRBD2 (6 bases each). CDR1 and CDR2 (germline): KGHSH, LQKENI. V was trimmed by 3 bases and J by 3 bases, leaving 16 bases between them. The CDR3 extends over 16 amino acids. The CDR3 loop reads CASSPKAGGGTDTQYF. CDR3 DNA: TGTGCCAGCTCACCGAAGGCAGGAGGGGGTACAGATACGCAGTATTTT.

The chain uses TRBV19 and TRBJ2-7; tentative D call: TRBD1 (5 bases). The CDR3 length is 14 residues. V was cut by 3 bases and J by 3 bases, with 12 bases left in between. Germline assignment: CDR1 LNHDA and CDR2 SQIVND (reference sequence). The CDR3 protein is CASSIGRADYEQYF. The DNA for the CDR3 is TGTGCCAGTAGTATCGGCAGGGCGGACTACGAGCAGTACTTC.

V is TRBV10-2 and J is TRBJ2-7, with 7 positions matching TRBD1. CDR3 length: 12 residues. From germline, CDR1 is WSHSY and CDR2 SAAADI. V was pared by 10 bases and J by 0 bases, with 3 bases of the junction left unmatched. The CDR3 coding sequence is TGCGCCACGACAGGGTTCTCCTACGAGCAGTACTTC. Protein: CATTGFSYEQYF.

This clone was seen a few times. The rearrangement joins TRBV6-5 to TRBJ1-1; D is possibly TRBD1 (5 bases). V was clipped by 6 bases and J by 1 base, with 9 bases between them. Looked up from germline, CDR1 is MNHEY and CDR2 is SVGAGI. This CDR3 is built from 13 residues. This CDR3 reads CASSSGTNTEAFF. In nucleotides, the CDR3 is TGTGCCAGCAGCTCCGGGACGAACACTGAAGCTTTCTTT.

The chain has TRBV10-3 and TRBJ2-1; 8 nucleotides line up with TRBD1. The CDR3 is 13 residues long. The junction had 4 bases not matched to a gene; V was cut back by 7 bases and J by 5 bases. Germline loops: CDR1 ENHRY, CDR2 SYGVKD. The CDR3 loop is CAITDREDNEQFF. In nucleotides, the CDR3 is TGTGCCATCACGGACAGGGAGGACAATGAGCAGTTCTTC.

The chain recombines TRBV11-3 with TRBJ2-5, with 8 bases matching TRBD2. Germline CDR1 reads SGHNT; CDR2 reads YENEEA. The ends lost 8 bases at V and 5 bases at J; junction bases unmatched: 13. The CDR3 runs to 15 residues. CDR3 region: CASLAQRERSETQYF. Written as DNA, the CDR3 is TGTGCCAGCCTAGCCCAGCGGGAGAGGAGTGAGACCCAGTACTTC.

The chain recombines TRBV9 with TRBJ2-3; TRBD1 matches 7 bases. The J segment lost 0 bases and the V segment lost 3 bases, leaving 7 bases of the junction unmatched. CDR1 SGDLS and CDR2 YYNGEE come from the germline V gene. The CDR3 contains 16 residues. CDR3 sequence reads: CASSATGRRSTDTQYF. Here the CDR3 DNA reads TGTGCCAGCAGCGCGACAGGGCGAAGGAGCACAGATACGCAGTATTTT.

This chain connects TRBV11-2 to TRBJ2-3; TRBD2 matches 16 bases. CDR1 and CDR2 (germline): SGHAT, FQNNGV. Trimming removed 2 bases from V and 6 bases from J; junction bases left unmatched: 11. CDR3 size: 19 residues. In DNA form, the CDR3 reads TGTGCCAGCAGCTTAATGGGACTAGCGGGAGGGCCGAGTGTGGATACGCAGTATTTT. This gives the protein CASSLMGLAGGPSVDTQYF.

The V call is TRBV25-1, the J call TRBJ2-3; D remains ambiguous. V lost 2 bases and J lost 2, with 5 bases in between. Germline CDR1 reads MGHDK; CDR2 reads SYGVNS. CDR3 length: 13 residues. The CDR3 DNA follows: TGTGCCAGCAGTGAAGAGCTCACAGATACGCAGTATTTT. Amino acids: CASSEELTDTQYF. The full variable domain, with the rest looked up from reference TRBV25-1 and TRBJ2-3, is EADIYQTPRYLVIGTGKKITLECSQTMGHDKMYWYQQDPGMELHLIHYSYGVNSTEKGDLSSESTVSRIRTEHFPLTLESARPSHTSQYLCASSEELTDTQYFGPGTRLTVL.

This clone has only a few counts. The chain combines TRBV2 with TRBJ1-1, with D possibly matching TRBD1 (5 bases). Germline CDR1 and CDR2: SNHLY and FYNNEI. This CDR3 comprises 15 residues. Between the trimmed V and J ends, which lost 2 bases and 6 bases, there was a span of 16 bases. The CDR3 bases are TGTGCCAGCAGTGAATTAGTCCAGGGCCTCTCTGAAGCTTTCTTT. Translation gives CASSELVQGLSEAFF. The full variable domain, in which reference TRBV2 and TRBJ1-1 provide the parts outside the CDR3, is EPEVTQTPSHQVTQMGQEVILRCVPISNHLYFYWYRQILGQKVEFLVSFYNNEISEKSEIFDDQFSVERPDGSNFTLKIRSTKLEDSAMYFCASSELVQGLSEAFFGQGTRLTVV.

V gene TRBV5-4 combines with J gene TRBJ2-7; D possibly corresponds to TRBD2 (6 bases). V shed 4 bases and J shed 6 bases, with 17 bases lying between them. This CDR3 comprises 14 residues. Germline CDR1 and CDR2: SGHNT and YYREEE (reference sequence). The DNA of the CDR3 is TGTGCCAGCAGCCCGGGGGACTTGGTAACCGAGCAGTACTTC. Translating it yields CASSPGDLVTEQYF.

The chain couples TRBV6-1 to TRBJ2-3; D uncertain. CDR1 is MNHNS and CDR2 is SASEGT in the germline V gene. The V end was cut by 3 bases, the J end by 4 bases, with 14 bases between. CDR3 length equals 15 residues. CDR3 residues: CASSEPAAHADTQYF. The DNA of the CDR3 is TGTGCCAGCAGTGAGCCCGCGGCACACGCAGATACGCAGTATTTT.